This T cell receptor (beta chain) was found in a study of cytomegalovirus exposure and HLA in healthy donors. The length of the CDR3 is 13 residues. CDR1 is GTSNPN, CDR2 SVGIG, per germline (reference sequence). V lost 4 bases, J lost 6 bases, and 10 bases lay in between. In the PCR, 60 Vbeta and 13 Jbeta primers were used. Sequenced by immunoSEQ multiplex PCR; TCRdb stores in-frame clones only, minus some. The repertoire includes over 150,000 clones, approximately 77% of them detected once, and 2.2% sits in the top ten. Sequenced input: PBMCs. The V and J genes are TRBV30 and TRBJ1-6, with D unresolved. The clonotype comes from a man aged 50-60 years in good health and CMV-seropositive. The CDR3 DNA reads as TGTGCCTGGATGAGCGCTGGTAATTCACCCCTCCACTTT. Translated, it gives CAWMSAGNSPLHF.